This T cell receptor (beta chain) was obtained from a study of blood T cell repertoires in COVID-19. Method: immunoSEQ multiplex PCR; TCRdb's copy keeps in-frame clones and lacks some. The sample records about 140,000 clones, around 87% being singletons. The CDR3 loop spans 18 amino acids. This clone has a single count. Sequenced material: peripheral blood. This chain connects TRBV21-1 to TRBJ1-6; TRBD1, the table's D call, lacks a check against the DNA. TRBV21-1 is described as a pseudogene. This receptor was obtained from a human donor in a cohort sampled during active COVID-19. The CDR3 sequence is CASSRFTGGDSYNSPLHF. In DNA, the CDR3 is TGTGCCAGCAGCAGATTTACAGGGGGTGATTCCTATAATTCACCCCTCCACTTT.